This T cell receptor (beta chain) was recovered during a study of shared clonotypes between healthy human individuals. Germline V gives CDR1 SGHNT, CDR2 YYREEE (reference sequence). V lost 2 bases and J lost 9; bases outside the gene matches: 11. The CDR3 totals 16 residues. In this sample, this clone turned up once. Its antigen is undetermined. Overall study results and limits: For naive CD4 cells, roughly 5% of clonotypes were shared across a few donors. In the sorted subsets, rarefaction showed sequencing was incomplete despite large depth. Clonotypes shared by all four sorted-subset donors had higher generation probabilities than non-shared clonotypes. Only blood was sampled, and tissue TCR repertoires likely differ from blood ones.

The assay was immunoSEQ multiplex PCR, and TCRdb's table has in-frame clones only and misses some. The sample holds 2 million to 2.5 million clones, approximately 93% seen once. The TCR sequence derives from a man between 18 and 35 years old in good health. Some clones in this sample may be carry-over from other donors' samples. Source material: naive CD4+ T cells from PBMCs. The subset denotes: CD45RA+ positively selected. This chain joins TRBV5-4 and TRBJ2-5, with 12 bases matching TRBD2. CDR3 sequence reads: CASSLKTRTSGMAQYF. CDR3 DNA: TGTGCCAGCAGCTTAAAAACTCGGACTAGCGGGATGGCCCAGTACTTC. Filled out from reference TRBV5-4 and TRBJ2-5, the complete variable domain reads ETGVTQSPTHLIKTRGQQVTLRCSSQSGHNTVSWYQQALGQGPQFIFQYYREEENGRGNFPPRFSGLQFPNYSSELNVNALELDDSALYLCASSLKTRTSGMAQYFGPGTRLLVL.